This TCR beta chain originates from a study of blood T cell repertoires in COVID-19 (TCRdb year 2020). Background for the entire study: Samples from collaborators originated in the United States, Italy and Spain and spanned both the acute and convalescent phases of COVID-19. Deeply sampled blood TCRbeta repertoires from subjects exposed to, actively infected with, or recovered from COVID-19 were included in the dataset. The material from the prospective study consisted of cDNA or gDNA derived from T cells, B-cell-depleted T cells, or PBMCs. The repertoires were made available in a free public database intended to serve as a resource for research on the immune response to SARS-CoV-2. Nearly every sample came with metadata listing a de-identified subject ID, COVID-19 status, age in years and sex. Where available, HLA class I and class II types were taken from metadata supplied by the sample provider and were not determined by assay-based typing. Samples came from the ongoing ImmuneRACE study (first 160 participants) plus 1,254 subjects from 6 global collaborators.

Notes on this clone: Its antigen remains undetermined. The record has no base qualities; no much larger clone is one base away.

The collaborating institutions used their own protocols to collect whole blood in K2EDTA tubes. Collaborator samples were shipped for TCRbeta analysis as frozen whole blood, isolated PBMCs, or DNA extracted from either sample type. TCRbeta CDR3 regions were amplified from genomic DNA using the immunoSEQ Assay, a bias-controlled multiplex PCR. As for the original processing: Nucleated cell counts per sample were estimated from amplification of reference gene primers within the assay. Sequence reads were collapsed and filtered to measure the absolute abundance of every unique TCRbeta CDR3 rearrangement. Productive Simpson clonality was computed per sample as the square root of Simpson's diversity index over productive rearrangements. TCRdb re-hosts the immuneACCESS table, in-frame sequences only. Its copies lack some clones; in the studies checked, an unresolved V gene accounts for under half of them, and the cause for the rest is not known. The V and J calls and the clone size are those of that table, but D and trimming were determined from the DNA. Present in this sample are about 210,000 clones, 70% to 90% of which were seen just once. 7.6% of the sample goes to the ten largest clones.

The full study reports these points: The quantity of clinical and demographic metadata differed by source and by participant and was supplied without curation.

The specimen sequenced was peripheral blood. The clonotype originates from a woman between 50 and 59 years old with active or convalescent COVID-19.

The CDR3 in this case is CASSAASGGSTDTQYF. The DNA is as follows: TGTGCCAGCAGTGCCGCTAGCGGGGGAAGCACAGATACGCAGTATTTT. Recombination linked TRBV6-4 to TRBJ2-3, with 10 junctional bases fitting TRBD2. Ends trimmed: V by 4 bases, J by 0 bases; bases unmatched to a gene: 4. Counted from cysteine to phenylalanine, this CDR3 has 16 amino acids. Only the CDR3 DNA is retained, 48 bases long and in frame from the first base. CDR1 and CDR2 (MRHNA, SNTAGT) derive from the germline V gene.